This T cell receptor beta chain was profiled in a study of low-dose radiotherapy and immunotherapy resistance in tumors. The overall study: Those assigned to Cohort 2 were treated with 1 Gy per fraction every two weeks (13 Gy in total over 26 weeks). Every two weeks patients got nivolumab 240 mg flat dose, plus ipilimumab 1 mg/kg every six weeks, intravenously.

The time point here: after trial treatment. The treatment here: LDRT plus nivolumab, ipilimumab, low-dose cyclophosphamide and aspirin (RACIN trial). Nivolumab, ipilimumab, aspirin, low-dose cyclophosphamide and low-dose radiotherapy were given to donors. Trimming removed 4 bases from V and 5 bases from J; junction bases left unmatched: 10. This CDR3 contains 17 residues. The germline V gene encodes CDR1 LGHNA and CDR2 YSLEER. This clonotype was recorded at least ten times. The authors amplified TCRs for 20 to 25 PCR cycles with a constant-region primer and a V-primer adapter. TCRdb independently ran MiXCR on the reads; one entry per CDR3 protein. Of over 50,000 distinct CDR3 sequences in the sample, roughly 31% were seen once.

This TCR was sampled from a male donor with rectosigmoid adenocarcinoma. This chain uses TRBV4-3 with TRBJ2-5; 13 bases line up with TRBD2. Material: PBMCs, obtained after low-dose radiotherapy plus immunotherapy. CDR3 sequence: CASSLTSGTSGAETQYF. Here the CDR3 DNA reads TGCGCCAGCAGCCTTACTAGCGGGACTAGCGGGGCGGAGACCCAGTACTTC.